This entry lists 13 T cell receptor beta chains sequenced from one sample in a study of CD8+ T cells in alopecia areata. The treatment is: oral pan-JAK inhibitor, 5-10 mg twice daily. Extracted from the samples, RNA was reverse transcribed into cDNA to serve as the sequencing template. Assay: immunoSEQ multiplex PCR; the TCRdb copy retains only in-frame clones and omits some. The table shows about 200,000 clones, with roughly three fifths occurring only once. The specimen was CD4+ T cells sorted from blood, collected at approximately week 50, from a patient treated with tofacitinib. Source of these receptors: a human donor with alopecia areata.

This sequence joins TRBV27 and TRBJ1-5, with no clear D. The CDR3 covers 15 residues. The germline V gene encodes CDR1 MNHEY and CDR2 SMNVEV (reference sequence). Trimming removed 5 bases from V and 2 bases from J, with 13 bases in between. The CDR3 DNA is TGTGCCAGCAGTGCTAGGTATTTTGGCAATCAGCCCCAGCATTTT. Amino acids: CASSARYFGNQPQHF.

This clone was detected a few times. This chain links TRBV7-8 with TRBJ2-5, with TRBD2 as a possible D gene (5 bases). The CDR3 consists of 14 residues. V was clipped by 4 bases and J by 5 bases, with 14 bases between them. The germline V gene encodes CDR1 SGHVS and CDR2 FQNEAQ. The CDR3 loop reads CASSSLAARETQYF. For the CDR3, the DNA is TGTGCCAGCAGCTCTCTAGCTGCGCGGGAGACCCAGTACTTC.

Only one count was recorded for this clone. The chain is built from TRBV25-1 and TRBJ1-1; no clear D gene. Germline V CDR1 and CDR2: MGHDK, SYGVNS. CDR3 length: 12 amino acids. The V and J ends lost 4 bases and 0 bases respectively, with 3 bases between them. The CDR3 is CASSGMNTEAFF. The CDR3 coding sequence is TGTGCCAGCAGTGGCATGAACACTGAAGCTTTCTTT.

V is TRBV19 and J is TRBJ1-2; the D gene is possibly TRBD1 (6 bases). CDR3 length: 14 amino acids. CDR1 LNHDA and CDR2 SQIVND come from the germline V gene (reference sequence). With 5 bases removed from V and 1 base from J, the gap between germline ends came to 11 bases. This chain's CDR3 is CASSAWDINYGYTF. In nucleotides, the CDR3 is TGTGCCAGTAGTGCCTGGGACATTAACTATGGCTACACCTTC.

This clone was detected many times. This chain uses TRBV2 with TRBJ2-3; D is undetermined. Looked up from germline, CDR1 is SNHLY and CDR2 is FYNNEI. Trimming took 4 bases from V and 2 from J, leaving 7 bases between them. This CDR3 spans 13 amino acids. Written as DNA, the CDR3 is TGTGCCAGCAGTGTATACTACACAGATACGCAGTATTTT. It codes for CASSVYYTDTQYF.

The rearrangement uses TRBV25-1 and TRBJ1-1; D is unresolved. V was shortened by 4 bases and J by 9 bases, with 15 bases between the two germline ends. The CDR3 runs to 13 residues. Germline values: CDR1 MGHDK, CDR2 SYGVNS. CDR3 in DNA: TGTGCCAGCAGTGGTTCAACCTCCGGGAAAGCTTTCTTT. It translates to CASSGSTSGKAFF.

The genes are TRBV29-1 and TRBJ2-3; TRBD1 agrees at 7 bases. CDR1 and CDR2 (germline): SQVTM, ANQGSEA. The trim removed 4 bases at V and 1 base at J, leaving 5 bases unmatched. This CDR3 spans 14 amino acids. Here the CDR3 DNA reads TGCAGCGTTGGAGGGGGCAGGGGCACAGATACGCAGTATTTT. It translates to CSVGGGRGTDTQYF.

As for this clone: Other DNA sequences from this sample encode an identical CDR3 as well. V and J are TRBV27 and TRBJ1-5; D is uncertain. The germline gives CDR1 MNHEY, CDR2 SMNVEV (reference sequence). The CDR3 covers 14 residues. V shed 3 bases and J shed 3 bases, with 9 bases lying between them. The CDR3 nucleotides are TGTGCCAGCAGTTTCGCGGGGTTCAATCAGCCCCAGCATTTT. This translates into CASSFAGFNQPQHF.

The CDR3 bases are TGTGCCAGCAGTTACTTGGGCCCCAAGGGTTCACCCCTCCACTTT. It encodes CASSYLGPKGSPLHF. The chain couples TRBV6-5 to TRBJ1-6, with D unresolved. Germline V gene data show CDR1 as MNHEY and CDR2 as SVGAGI. The CDR3 runs to 15 residues. V was shortened by 1 base and J by 9 bases, with 13 bases between the two germline ends.

Concerning this clone: The sample holds other DNA sequences that translate to the same CDR3. The chain uses TRBV10-3 and TRBJ2-3; 8 nucleotides align to TRBD2. V lost 3 bases and J lost 1; bases outside the gene matches: 0. The germline V gene encodes CDR1 ENHRY and CDR2 SYGVKD. The CDR3 consists of 14 residues. The DNA of the CDR3 is TGTGCCATCAGTGACGGGGGGGGCACAGATACGCAGTATTTT. Its translation: CAISDGGGTDTQYF.

The rearrangement links TRBV5-6 to TRBJ2-4; 7 nucleotides line up with TRBD1. Germline trimming cut 4 bases from V and 5 bases from J; bases unmatched to any gene: 3. Germline V gene lookup returns CDR1 SGHDT and CDR2 YYEEEE. This CDR3 contains 13 residues. In nucleotides, the CDR3 is TGTGCCAGCAGCGAGGGACAGCAAAACATTCAGTACTTC. Translating it yields CASSEGQQNIQYF.

V usage is TRBV15 and J usage is TRBJ1-5; D may be TRBD1 (5 bases). This CDR3 has 12 amino acids. The germline V and J ends were trimmed by 6 bases and 7 bases, with 10 bases remaining between them. Germline CDR1 is LNHNV and CDR2 is YYDKDF (reference sequence). CDR3 in DNA: TGTGCCACCAGTGAAGGGGTGCAGCCCCAGCATTTT. Translation gives CATSEGVQPQHF.

CDR3 loop: CTSRHSYNEQFF. DNA for the CDR3: TGCACCAGCAGGCACTCCTACAATGAGCAGTTCTTC. The chain couples TRBV1 to TRBJ2-1. TRBV1 is reported as a pseudogene. The CDR3 extends over 12 amino acids.